A selection of T cell receptor beta chains follows, all from one sample in a study of CD8+CD57+ T cells in acquired aplastic anemia. One entry per CDR3 protein, called by TCRdb with MiXCR from the reads. The sample holds tens of thousands of distinct CDR3 sequences, about three quarters seen once. The material sequenced was sorted CD4+, CD8+, or CD8+CD57+ T cells (not recorded which) from PBMCs. The receptors derive from a human donor with aplastic anemia. The CDR3 runs from the conserved cysteine through the conserved F or W. D genes are given only for firm matches. Rows may omit the clone size; those that give it use once, few, many or a size class.

TRBV25-1,NA,16,TRBD1,TRBJ1-4,CASSEYKGQGNEKLFF,TGTGCCAGCAGTGAATATAAGGGACAGGGGAACGAAAAACTGTTTTTT
TRBV2,few,14,NA,TRBJ2-5,CASRDKTGFETQYF,TGTGCCAGCAGGGATAAAACAGGGTTTGAGACCCAGTACTTC
TRBV20-1,once,14,TRBD1,TRBJ2-5,CSATYDRGPETQYF,TGCAGTGCTACGTACGACAGGGGGCCAGAGACCCAGTACTTC
TRBV11-1,NA,15,TRBD2,TRBJ2-3,CASSSRGYRTDTQYF,TGTGCCAGCAGCTCGCGGGGGTACCGCACAGATACGCAGTATTTT
TRBV5-4,once,14,NA,TRBJ1-2,CAGSKKRFNYGYTF,TGTGCCGGCAGCAAAAAACGTTTTAACTATGGCTACACCTTC
TRBV7-9,few,13,NA,TRBJ2-7,CASSSGPNYEQYF,TGTGCCAGCAGCTCCGGACCGAACTACGAGCAGTACTTC
TRBV7-2,NA,14,NA,TRBJ2-7,CASSRSGASYEQYF,TGTGCCAGCAGCCGGTCAGGCGCCTCCTACGAGCAGTACTTC
TRBV16,NA,15,NA,TRBJ2-6,CASTRGGPGANVLTF,TGTGCCAGCACCAGGGGGGGCCCTGGGGCCAACGTCCTGACTTTC
TRBV7-7,NA,16,NA,TRBJ2-5,CASSLGTEAVQETQYF,TGTGCCAGCAGCTTAGGGACAGAAGCGGTACAAGAGACCCAGTACTTC
TRBV11-2,few,19,NA,TRBJ1-2,CASSLDLGDTSWENYGYTF,TGTGCCAGCAGCTTAGACTTGGGGGACACCTCCTGGGAGAACTATGGCTACACCTTC
TRBV7-2,once,11,NA,TRBJ2-2,CASSRGLELFF,TGTGCCAGCAGCCGAGGGTTGGAGCTGTTTTTT